A selection of T cell receptor beta chains follows, all from one sample in a study of control samples from healthy donors and cancer patients. Produced via immunoSEQ multiplex PCR; TCRdb's table is partial and in-frame only. The data show fewer than 20,000 clones, about 89% seen once. The sequencing sample was made of PBMCs. These receptors were collected from a man in his sixties with head and neck cancer. Both conserved end residues are part of each CDR3. A D gene is named only where the DNA matches it firmly. Where a row states a size, it is once, few, many or the class of an expanded clone; other rows omit it.

TRBV4-2	.	.	TRBJ2-2	CASSQVGTGKINTGELFF	TGTGCCAGCAGCCAAGTGGGGACTGGGAAGATCAACACCGGGGAGCTGTTTTTT
TRBV7-9	.	.	TRBJ2-2	CASSSPSAGLNTGELFF	TGTGCCAGCAGCTCCCCCTCGGCGGGGCTTAACACCGGGGAGCTGTTTTTT
TRBV6-5	.	.	TRBJ2-4	CASRAAVKNIQYF	TGTGCCAGCAGGGCAGCTGTCAAAAACATTCAGTACTTC
TRBV9	TRBD2	.	TRBJ2-3	CASSVSLAVYTDTQYF	TGTGCCAGCAGCGTGAGTCTAGCGGTATACACAGATACGCAGTATTTT
TRBV5-1	TRBD2	.	TRBJ2-1	CASSSPGTRGNEQFF	TGCGCCAGCAGCTCGCCCGGGACTAGGGGCAATGAGCAGTTCTTC
TRBV19	TRBD1	.	TRBJ1-1	CASSFDEGATEAFF	TGTGCCAGTAGTTTCGATGAGGGGGCCACTGAAGCTTTCTTT
TRBV6-2/TRBV6-3	.	few	TRBJ1-4	CASSYSATVFNEKLFF	TGTGCCAGCAGTTACTCGGCCACGGTCTTTAATGAAAAACTGTTTTTT
TRBV29-1	.	.	TRBJ2-1	CSYIAGTYNEQFF	TGCAGCTATATTGCGGGAACCTACAATGAGCAGTTCTTC
TRBV5-1	.	.	TRBJ1-1	CASSFEGATEAFF	TGCGCCAGCAGCTTCGAGGGAGCCACTGAAGCTTTCTTT
TRBV2	.	.	TRBJ1-5	CASSDRGGNQPQHF	TGTGCCAGCAGTGACAGGGGTGGGAATCAGCCCCAGCATTTT
TRBV15	.	.	TRBJ1-2	CATSRGSVNYGYTF	TGTGCCACCAGCAGAGGCTCGGTGAACTATGGCTACACCTTC
TRBV6-1	TRBD1	.	TRBJ1-1	CASSETGEITEAFF	TGTGCCAGCAGTGAGACAGGGGAGATCACTGAAGCTTTCTTT
TRBV12-3/TRBV12-4	.	.	TRBJ2-7	CASSLWSGYEQYF	TGTGCCAGCAGTTTATGGTCCGGCTACGAGCAGTACTTC
TRBV9	TRBD2	.	TRBJ2-1	CASSEALGLAGPNEQFF	TGTGCCAGCAGCGAGGCCCTTGGACTAGCGGGGCCCAATGAGCAGTTCTTC
TRBV3-1/TRBV3-2	.	.	TRBJ1-1	CASSPVENTEAFF	TGTGCCAGCAGCCCCGTAGAGAACACTGAAGCTTTCTTT
TRBV6-4	.	.	TRBJ2-2	CASSEGDTGELFF	TGTGCCAGCAGTGAGGGGGACACCGGGGAGCTGTTTTTT
TRBV9	.	.	TRBJ1-4	CASSVREGEKLFF	TGTGCCAGCAGCGTGAGGGAAGGGGAAAAACTGTTTTTT
TRBV19	.	.	TRBJ2-3	CASSMTSLTDTQYF	TGTGCCAGTAGTATGACAAGCCTCACAGATACGCAGTATTTT
TRBV3-1/TRBV3-2	.	.	TRBJ1-6	CASSQKEGTPLHF	TGTGCCAGCAGCCAAAAGGAGGGAACACCCCTCCACTTT
TRBV14	TRBD1	few	TRBJ1-2	CASSLQGGGYTF	TGTGCCAGCAGCCTCCAAGGGGGCGGCTACACCTTC
TRBV5-6	.	once	TRBJ1-4	CASSLRTANEKLFF	TGTGCCAGCAGCTTGAGGACAGCTAATGAAAAACTGTTTTTT
TRBV11-2	.	.	TRBJ2-7	CASSSGYEQYF	TGTGCCAGCAGCTCGGGCTACGAGCAGTACTTC
TRBV19	.	.	TRBJ2-3	CASNRRGADTQYF	TGTGCCAGTAATCGGAGGGGCGCAGATACGCAGTATTTT
TRBV5-4	.	.	TRBJ1-2	CASSSSQRGYTF	TGTGCCAGCAGCTCCTCTCAAAGGGGCTACACCTTC
TRBV6-5	TRBD1	few	TRBJ1-2	CASSYSPGGVGYTF	TGTGCCAGCAGTTACTCACCAGGGGGCGTCGGCTACACCTTC
TRBV11-2	.	once	TRBJ2-7	CASSFGAGASYEQYF	TGTGCCAGCAGCTTTGGGGCAGGGGCCTCCTACGAGCAGTACTTC
TRBV12-3/TRBV12-4	.	few	TRBJ2-2	CASSLHPTGELFF	TGTGCCAGCAGTCTCCACCCAACCGGGGAGCTGTTTTTT
TRBV5-1	.	.	TRBJ2-1	CASSFTATRNSYNEQFF	TGCGCCAGCAGCTTCACCGCGACAAGGAACTCCTACAATGAGCAGTTCTTC
TRBV19	.	few	TRBJ1-3	CASSIGPGSGNTIYF	TGTGCCAGTAGTATAGGGCCGGGCTCTGGAAACACCATATATTTT
TRBV21-1	.	.	TRBJ2-7	CASSKSLYPTSGGYYEQYF	TGTGCCAGCAGCAAATCCCTCTACCCGACTAGCGGGGGGTACTACGAGCAGTACTTC
TRBV6-5	.	.	TRBJ2-5	CASTSGPETQYF	TGTGCCAGCACCTCAGGGCCGGAGACCCAGTACTTC
TRBV7-2	.	.	TRBJ1-1	CASSSTGPGEKAFF	TGTGCCAGCAGCTCCACGGGACCTGGAGAAAAAGCTTTCTTT
TRBV19	TRBD1	once	TRBJ2-7	CASRHRDRAVYEQYF	TGTGCCAGTAGGCACCGGGACAGGGCGGTTTACGAGCAGTACTTC
TRBV4-2	TRBD1	.	TRBJ1-2	CASSQADRGGGYGYTF	TGTGCCAGCAGCCAAGCGGACAGGGGCGGAGGCTATGGCTACACCTTC
TRBV5-1	.	.	TRBJ1-6	CASSLGSSGNNSPLHF	TGCGCCAGCAGCTTGGGGAGCTCGGGGAATAATTCACCCCTCCACTTT
TRBV6-2/TRBV6-3	TRBD2	.	TRBJ2-3	CASSDPSGGVPDTQYF	TGTGCCAGCAGTGACCCGAGCGGGGGGGTACCAGATACGCAGTATTTT
TRBV9	TRBD1	.	TRBJ1-1	CASSVQGTGVLTEAFF	TGTGCCAGCAGCGTACAGGGGACAGGGGTTCTCACTGAAGCTTTCTTT
TRBV5-4	TRBD2	.	TRBJ2-1	CEWVGAGGNEQFF	TGTGAATGGGTCGGGGCCGGGGGGAATGAGCAGTTCTTC
TRBV6-1	.	.	TRBJ2-1	CASSEMVEGNYNEQFF	TGTGCCAGCAGTGAAATGGTAGAGGGGAACTACAATGAGCAGTTCTTC
TRBV4-2	.	.	TRBJ2-4	CASSPRAREGGKNIQYF	TGTGCCAGCAGCCCGCGAGCGAGGGAGGGGGGCAAAAACATTCAGTACTTC
TRBV12-5	.	.	TRBJ1-1	CASVPRANTEAFF	TGTGCTAGTGTACCGAGGGCTAACACTGAAGCTTTCTTT
TRBV29-1	.	.	TRBJ2-4	CSVELQLNIQYF	TGCAGCGTTGAACTCCAGCTAAACATTCAGTACTTC
TRBV6-5	TRBD1	.	TRBJ1-2	CASSRTGRNYGYTF	TGTGCCAGCAGCCGGACAGGACGGAACTATGGCTACACCTTC
TRBV6-5	.	.	TRBJ1-2	CASSSGGASNYGYTF	TGTGCCAGCAGTTCCGGGGGGGCCTCTAACTATGGCTACACCTTC
TRBV19	.	.	TRBJ1-2	CASKSTGIYGYTF	TGTGCCAGTAAATCCACGGGGATCTATGGCTACACCTTC
TRBV29-1	TRBD1	.	TRBJ2-7	CSVEGQGVYEQYF	TGCAGCGTTGAGGGACAGGGGGTCTACGAGCAGTACTTC
TRBV5-1	.	.	TRBJ2-2	CASSFIDGGELFF	TGCGCCAGCAGCTTCATAGACGGCGGGGAGCTGTTTTTT
TRBV19	TRBD2	.	TRBJ2-3	CASSTAASGGWYF	TGTGCCAGTAGTACCGCGGCTAGCGGGGGGTGGTATTTT
TRBV27	.	.	TRBJ1-2	CASSLQGARGYGYTF	TGTGCCAGCTCCCTGCAGGGCGCGCGAGGCTATGGCTACACCTTC
TRBV18	.	.	TRBJ2-1	CASSPPSNEQFF	TGTGCCAGCTCACCACCGTCTAATGAGCAGTTCTTC
TRBV18	.	.	TRBJ2-5	CASSPTNQETQYF	TGTGCCAGCTCACCAACCAATCAAGAGACCCAGTACTTC
TRBV12-3/TRBV12-4	TRBD1	.	TRBJ2-5	CASSWTGVETQYF	TGTGCCAGCAGCTGGACAGGGGTAGAGACCCAGTACTTC
TRBV7-3	TRBD2	.	TRBJ2-1	CASSLAGMGNEQFF	TGTGCCAGCAGCCTAGCGGGGATGGGAAATGAGCAGTTCTTC
TRBV27	.	once	TRBJ2-7	CASSAGTLHGIYEQYF	TGTGCCAGCAGTGCCGGGACTCTCCACGGGATCTACGAGCAGTACTTC
TRBV15	.	.	TRBJ1-1	CATSRAPVGEAFF	TGTGCCACCAGCAGAGCCCCAGTGGGCGAAGCTTTCTTT
TRBV18	.	once	TRBJ1-2	CASSPVFPRGTSNYGYTF	TGTGCCAGCTCACCGGTTTTCCCGAGGGGGACTTCGAACTATGGCTACACCTTC
TRBV5-1	TRBD1	.	TRBJ2-1	CASSSGQGASIYNEQFF	TGCGCCAGCAGCTCCGGACAGGGGGCGTCGATTTACAATGAGCAGTTCTTC